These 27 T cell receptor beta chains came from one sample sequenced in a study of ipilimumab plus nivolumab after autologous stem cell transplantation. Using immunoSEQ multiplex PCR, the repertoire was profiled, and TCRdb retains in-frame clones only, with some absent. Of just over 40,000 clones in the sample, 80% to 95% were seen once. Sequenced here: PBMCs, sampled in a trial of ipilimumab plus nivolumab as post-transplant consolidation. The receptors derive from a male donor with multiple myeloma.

CDR3 DNA sequence: TGTGCCAGTAGTATACAAAGACAGAACACTGAAGCTTTCTTT. Protein: CASSIQRQNTEAFF. This chain uses TRBV19 with TRBJ1-1; D remains ambiguous. Germline V CDR1 and CDR2: LNHDA, SQIVND (reference sequence). The length of the CDR3 is 14 residues. V lost 2 bases and J lost 1, with 8 bases in between.

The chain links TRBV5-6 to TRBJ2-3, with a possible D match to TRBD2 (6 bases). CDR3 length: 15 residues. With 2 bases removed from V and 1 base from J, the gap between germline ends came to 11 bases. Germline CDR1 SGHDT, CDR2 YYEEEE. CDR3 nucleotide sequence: TGTGCCAGCAGCTTTAGGGTAGCGGGCACAGATACGCAGTATTTT. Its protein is CASSFRVAGTDTQYF. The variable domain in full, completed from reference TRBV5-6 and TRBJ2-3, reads DAGVTQSPTHLIKTRGQQVTLRCSPKSGHDTVSWYQQALGQGPQFIFQYYEEEERQRGNFPDRFSGHQFPNYSSELNVNALLLGDSALYLCASSFRVAGTDTQYFGPGTRLTVL.

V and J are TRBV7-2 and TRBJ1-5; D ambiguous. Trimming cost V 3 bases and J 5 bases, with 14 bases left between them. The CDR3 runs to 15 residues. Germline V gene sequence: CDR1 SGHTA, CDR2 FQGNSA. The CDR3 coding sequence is TGTGCCAGCAGCTTGCCGGGTCGGATAGATCAGCCCCAGCATTTT. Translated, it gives CASSLPGRIDQPQHF.

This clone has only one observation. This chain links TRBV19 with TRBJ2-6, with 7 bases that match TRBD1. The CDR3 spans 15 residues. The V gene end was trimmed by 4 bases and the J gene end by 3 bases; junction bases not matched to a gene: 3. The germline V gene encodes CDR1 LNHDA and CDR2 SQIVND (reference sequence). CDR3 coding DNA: TGTGCCAGTAGTACGACAGGGCTTGGGGCCAACGTCCTGACTTTC. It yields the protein CASSTTGLGANVLTF.

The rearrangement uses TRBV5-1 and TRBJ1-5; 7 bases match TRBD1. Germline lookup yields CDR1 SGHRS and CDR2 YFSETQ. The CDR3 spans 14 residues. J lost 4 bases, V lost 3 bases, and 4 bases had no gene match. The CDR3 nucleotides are TGCGCCAGCAGCTACGGGACAGCGAATCAGCCCCAGCATTTT. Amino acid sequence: CASSYGTANQPQHF.

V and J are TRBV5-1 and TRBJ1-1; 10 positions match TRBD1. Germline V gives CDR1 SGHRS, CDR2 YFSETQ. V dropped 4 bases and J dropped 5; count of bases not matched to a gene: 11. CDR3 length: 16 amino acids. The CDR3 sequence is CASSLEGQGDGTEAFF. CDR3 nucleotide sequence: TGCGCCAGCAGCCTTGAAGGACAGGGGGATGGTACTGAAGCTTTCTTT.

This CDR3 is CAERTPRNIQYF. In DNA, the CDR3 is TGTGCCGAAAGGACCCCACGTAACATTCAGTACTTC. This chain links TRBV28 with TRBJ2-4; D remains unclear. The germline V gene has CDR1 MDHEN and CDR2 SYDVKM. CDR3 length: 12 amino acids. Deletions cut 11 bases from V and 7 bases from J, with 15 bases between.

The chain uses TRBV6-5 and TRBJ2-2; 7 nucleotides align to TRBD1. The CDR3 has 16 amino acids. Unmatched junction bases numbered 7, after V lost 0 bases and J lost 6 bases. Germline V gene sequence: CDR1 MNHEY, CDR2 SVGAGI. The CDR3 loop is CASSYSTGRVAGELFF. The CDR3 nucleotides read TGTGCCAGCAGTTACTCGACAGGGCGGGTAGCCGGGGAGCTGTTTTTT.

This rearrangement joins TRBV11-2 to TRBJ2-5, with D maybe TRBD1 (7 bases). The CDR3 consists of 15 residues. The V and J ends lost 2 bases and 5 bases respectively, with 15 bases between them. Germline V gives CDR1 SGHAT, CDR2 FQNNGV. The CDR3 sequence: CASSLRRGTEETQYF. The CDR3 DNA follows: TGTGCCAGCAGCTTACGGCGCGGGACAGAGGAGACCCAGTACTTC.

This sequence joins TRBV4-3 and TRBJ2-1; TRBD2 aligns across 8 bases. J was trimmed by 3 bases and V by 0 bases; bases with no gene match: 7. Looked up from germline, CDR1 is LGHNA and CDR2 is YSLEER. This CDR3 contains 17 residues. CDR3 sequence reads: CASSQDTSGTSYNEQFF. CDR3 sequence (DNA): TGCGCCAGCAGCCAAGATACGTCCGGGACTAGCTACAATGAGCAGTTCTTC.

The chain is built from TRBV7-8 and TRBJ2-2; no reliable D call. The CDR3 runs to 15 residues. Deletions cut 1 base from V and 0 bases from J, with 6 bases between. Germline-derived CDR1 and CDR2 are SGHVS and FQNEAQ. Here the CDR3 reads CASSLVSANTGELFF. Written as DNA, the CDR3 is TGTGCCAGCAGCTTAGTATCGGCGAACACCGGGGAGCTGTTTTTT. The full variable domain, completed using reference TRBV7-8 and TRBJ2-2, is GAGVSQSPRYKVAKRGQDVALRCDPISGHVSLFWYQQALGQGPEFLTYFQNEAQLDKSGLPSDRFFAERPEGSVSTLKIQRTQQEDSAVYLCASSLVSANTGELFFGEGSRLTVL.

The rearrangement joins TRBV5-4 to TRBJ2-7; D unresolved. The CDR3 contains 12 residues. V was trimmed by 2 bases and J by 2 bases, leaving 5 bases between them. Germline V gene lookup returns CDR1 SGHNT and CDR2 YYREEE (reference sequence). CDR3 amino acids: CASSLGAYEQYF. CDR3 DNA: TGTGCCAGCAGCTTAGGTGCCTACGAGCAGTACTTC.

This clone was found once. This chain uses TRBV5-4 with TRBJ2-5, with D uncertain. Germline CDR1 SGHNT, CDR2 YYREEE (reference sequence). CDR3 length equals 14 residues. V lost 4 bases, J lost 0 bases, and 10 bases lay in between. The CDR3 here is CASSLGQYQETQYF. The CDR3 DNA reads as TGTGCCAGCAGCCTAGGGCAGTACCAAGAGACCCAGTACTTC.

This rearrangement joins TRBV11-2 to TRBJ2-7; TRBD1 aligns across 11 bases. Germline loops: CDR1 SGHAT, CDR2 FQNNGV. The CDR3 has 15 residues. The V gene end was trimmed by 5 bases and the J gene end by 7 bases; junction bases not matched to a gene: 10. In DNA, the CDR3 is TGTGCCAGCAGCGAGTGGGGGACAGGGGGTGAGGAGCAGTACTTC. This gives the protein CASSEWGTGGEEQYF. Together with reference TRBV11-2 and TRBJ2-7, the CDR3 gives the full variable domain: EAGVAQSPRYKIIEKRQSVAFWCNPISGHATLYWYQQILGQGPKLLIQFQNNGVVDDSQLPKDRFSAERLKGVDSTLKIQPAKLEDSAVYLCASSEWGTGGEEQYFGPGTRLTVT.

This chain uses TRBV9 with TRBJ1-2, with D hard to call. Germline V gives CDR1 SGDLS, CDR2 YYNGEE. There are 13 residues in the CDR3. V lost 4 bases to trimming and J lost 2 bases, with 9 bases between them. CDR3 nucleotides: TGTGCCAGCAGCTTGACACTAAACTATGGCTACACCTTC. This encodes CASSLTLNYGYTF. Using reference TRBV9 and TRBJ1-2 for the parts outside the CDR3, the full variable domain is DSGVTQTPKHLITATGQRVTLRCSPRSGDLSVYWYQQSLDQGLQFLIQYYNGEERAKGNILERFSAQQFPDLHSELNLSSLELGDSALYFCASSLTLNYGYTFGSGTRLTVV.

The CDR3 sequence is CASTPQGEVLTDTQYF. The CDR3 DNA sequence: TGTGCCAGCACCCCCCAGGGGGAGGTACTCACAGATACGCAGTATTTT. The chain uses TRBV5-4 and TRBJ2-3, with D tentatively TRBD1 (7 bases). Germline loops: CDR1 SGHNT, CDR2 YYREEE (reference sequence). The CDR3 is 16 amino acids. V was trimmed by 6 bases and J by 2 bases, leaving 19 bases between them.

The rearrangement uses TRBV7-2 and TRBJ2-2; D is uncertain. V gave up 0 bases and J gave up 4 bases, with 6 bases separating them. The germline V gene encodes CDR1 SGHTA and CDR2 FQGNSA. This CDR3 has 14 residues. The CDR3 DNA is TGTGCCAGCAGCTTAGCGTTGAGCACCGGGGAGCTGTTTTTT. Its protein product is CASSLALSTGELFF.

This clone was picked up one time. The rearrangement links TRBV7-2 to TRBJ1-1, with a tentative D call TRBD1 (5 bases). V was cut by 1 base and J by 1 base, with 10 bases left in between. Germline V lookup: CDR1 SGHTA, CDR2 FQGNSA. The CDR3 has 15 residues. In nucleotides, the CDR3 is TGTGCCAGCAGCTTAGGGGGGAGCACGAACACTGAAGCTTTCTTT. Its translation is CASSLGGSTNTEAFF.

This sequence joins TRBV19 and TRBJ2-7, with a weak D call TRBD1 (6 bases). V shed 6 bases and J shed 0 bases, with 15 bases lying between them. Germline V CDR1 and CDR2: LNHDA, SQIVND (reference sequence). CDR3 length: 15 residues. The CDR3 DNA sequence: TGTGCCAGTAGACCCCAGGGGTATAGCTCCTACGAGCAGTACTTC. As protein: CASRPQGYSSYEQYF.

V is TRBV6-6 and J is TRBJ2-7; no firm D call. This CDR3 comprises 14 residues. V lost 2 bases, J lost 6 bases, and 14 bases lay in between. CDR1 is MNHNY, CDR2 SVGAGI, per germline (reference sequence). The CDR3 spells CASSYGSRAVEQYF. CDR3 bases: TGTGCCAGCAGTTACGGGTCCCGGGCTGTCGAGCAGTACTTC.

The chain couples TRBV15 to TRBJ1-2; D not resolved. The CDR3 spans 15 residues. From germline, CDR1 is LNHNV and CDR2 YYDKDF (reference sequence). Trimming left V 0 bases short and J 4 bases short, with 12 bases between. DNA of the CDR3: TGTGCCACCAGCAGAGATATTTCTCGAAGCTATGGCTACACCTTC. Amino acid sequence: CATSRDISRSYGYTF.

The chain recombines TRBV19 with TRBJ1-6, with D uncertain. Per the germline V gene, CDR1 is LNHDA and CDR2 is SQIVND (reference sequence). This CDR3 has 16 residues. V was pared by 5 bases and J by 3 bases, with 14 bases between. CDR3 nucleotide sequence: TGTGCCAGTAGTGGGAACGGACGGGACTATAATTCACCCCTCCACTTT. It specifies CASSGNGRDYNSPLHF.

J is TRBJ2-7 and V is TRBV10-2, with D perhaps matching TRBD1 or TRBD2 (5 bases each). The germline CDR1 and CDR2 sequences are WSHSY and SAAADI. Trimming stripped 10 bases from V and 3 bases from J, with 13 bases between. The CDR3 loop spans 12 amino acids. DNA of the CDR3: TGCGCCACAGAGGGGACCTACTACGAGCAGTACTTC. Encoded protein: CATEGTYYEQYF.

This CDR3 is CASRGEITYEQYF. The CDR3 nucleotides are TGTGCCAGCCGCGGGGAGATTACCTACGAGCAGTACTTC. The chain is built from TRBV5-8 and TRBJ2-7; maybe TRBD2 (6 bases). Between the trimmed V and J ends, which lost 7 bases and 2 bases, there was a span of 13 bases. The CDR3 runs to 13 residues. Germline V lookup: CDR1 SGHTS, CDR2 YDEGEE.

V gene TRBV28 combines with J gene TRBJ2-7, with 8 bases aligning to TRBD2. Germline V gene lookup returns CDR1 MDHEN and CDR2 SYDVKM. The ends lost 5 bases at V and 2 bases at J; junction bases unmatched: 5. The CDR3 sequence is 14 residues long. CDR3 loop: CASSASGPAYEQYF. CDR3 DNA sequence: TGTGCCAGCAGTGCTAGCGGGCCTGCCTACGAGCAGTACTTC.

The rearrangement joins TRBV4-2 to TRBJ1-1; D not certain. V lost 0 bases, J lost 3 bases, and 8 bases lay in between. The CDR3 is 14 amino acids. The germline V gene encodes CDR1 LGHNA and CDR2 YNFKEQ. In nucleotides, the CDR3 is TGTGCCAGCAGCCAAGATCGGGAATACACTGAAGCTTTCTTT. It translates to CASSQDREYTEAFF.

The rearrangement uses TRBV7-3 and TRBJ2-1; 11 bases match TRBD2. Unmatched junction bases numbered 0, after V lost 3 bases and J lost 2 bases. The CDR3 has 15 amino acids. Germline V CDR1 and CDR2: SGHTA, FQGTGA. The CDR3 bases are TGTGCCAGCAGCTTTAGCGGGGGGGCCTACAATGAGCAGTTCTTC. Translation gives CASSFSGGAYNEQFF.